This T cell receptor beta chain derives from a study of blood T cell repertoires in COVID-19. Germline V gene lookup returns CDR1 MDHEN and CDR2 SYDVKM. The CDR3 totals 15 residues. The junction had 10 bases not matched to a gene; V was cut back by 6 bases and J by 3 bases. The assay was immunoSEQ multiplex PCR, and TCRdb's table has in-frame clones only and misses some. The sample comprises around 200,000 clones, less than 85% of which are singletons, and roughly 3.2% rests with the top ten. Assignment of participants to cohorts was predicated upon participant-reported clinical history. Specimen: PBMCs or T cells enriched from blood (not recorded which). The chain couples TRBV28 to TRBJ1-1, with 7 bases fitting TRBD1. The receptor was derived from a woman aged 25-40 years who had recovered from COVID-19. In DNA, the CDR3 is TGTGCCAGCAGACATAGGGGGCTGAGGGACACTGAAGCTTTCTTT. It yields the protein CASRHRGLRDTEAFF.